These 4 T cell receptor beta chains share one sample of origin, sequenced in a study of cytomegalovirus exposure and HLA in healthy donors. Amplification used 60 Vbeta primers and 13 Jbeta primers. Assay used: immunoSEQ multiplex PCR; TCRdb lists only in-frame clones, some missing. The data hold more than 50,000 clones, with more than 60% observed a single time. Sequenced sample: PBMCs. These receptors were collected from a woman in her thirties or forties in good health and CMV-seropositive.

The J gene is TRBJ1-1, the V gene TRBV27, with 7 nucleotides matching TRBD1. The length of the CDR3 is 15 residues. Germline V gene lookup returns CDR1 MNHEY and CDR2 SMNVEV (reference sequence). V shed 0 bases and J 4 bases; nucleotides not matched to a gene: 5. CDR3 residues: CASSLSKAGGTEAFF. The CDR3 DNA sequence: TGTGCCAGCAGTTTATCGAAGGCAGGGGGCACTGAAGCTTTCTTT.

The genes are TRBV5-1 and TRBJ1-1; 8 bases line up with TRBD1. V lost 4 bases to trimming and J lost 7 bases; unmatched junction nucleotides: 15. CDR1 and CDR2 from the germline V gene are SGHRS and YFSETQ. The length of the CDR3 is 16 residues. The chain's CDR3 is CASSQGPGTGANEAFF. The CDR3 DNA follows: TGCGCCAGCAGCCAAGGGCCGGGGACAGGCGCCAATGAAGCTTTCTTT.

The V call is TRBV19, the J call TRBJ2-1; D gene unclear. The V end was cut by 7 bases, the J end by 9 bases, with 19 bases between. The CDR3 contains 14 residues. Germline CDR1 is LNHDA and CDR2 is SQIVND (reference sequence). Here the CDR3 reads CASKPNQRLGEQFF. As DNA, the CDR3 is TGTGCCAGTAAGCCAAATCAAAGGCTAGGTGAGCAGTTCTTC.

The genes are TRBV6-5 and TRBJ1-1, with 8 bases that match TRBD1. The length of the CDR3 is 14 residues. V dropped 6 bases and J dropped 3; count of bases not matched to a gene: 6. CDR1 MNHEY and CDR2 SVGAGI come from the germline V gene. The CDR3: CASSRTGYDTEAFF. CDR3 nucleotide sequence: TGTGCCAGCAGCCGGACAGGGTATGACACTGAAGCTTTCTTT.